This T cell receptor beta chain was found in a study of read filtering for tumor transcriptome and immune sequencing. This library used about 400 ng RNA and molecular barcoded adaptors spanning alpha/delta and beta/gamma chains. TCRdb recomputed calls from the reads with MiXCR, one row per CDR3 protein. The sample carries 85,000 to 100,000 distinct CDR3 sequences, about a fifth recorded once. This clonotype was recorded at least ten times. The clonotype comes from a donor at least 40 years old with multiple myeloma. Sequenced: a population of CD138-negative cells sorted from bone marrow.

In DNA form, the CDR3 reads TGTGCCAGCAGTTATTCAGTTGCGCGCCTCCAAGAGACCCAGTACTTC. Amino acids: CASSYSVARLQETQYF. The J gene is TRBJ2-5, the V gene TRBV6-5, with D unresolved. Germline CDR1 reads MNHEY; CDR2 reads SVGAGI. This CDR3 has 16 residues. Deletions cut 3 bases from V and 1 base from J, with 15 bases between.